This TCR beta chain came from a study of T cells in Graves' hyperthyroidism and ophthalmopathy. With 3 bases clipped from V and 5 bases from J, the junction kept 8 bases outside the gene matches. The CDR3 loop spans 16 amino acids. From germline, CDR1 is PRHDT and CDR2 FYEKMQ (reference sequence). Amplification of TCR beta CDR3 regions was performed using RNA transcripts as template. First-round RT-PCR of the TCR CDR3 relied on the HTBI primer set. MiXCR, applied by TCRdb to the multiplex PCR reads, yields one record per CDR3 protein. The table includes around 400,000 distinct CDR3 sequences, around 14% detected once.

The clonotype comes from a woman between 18 and 29 years old with Graves' hyperthyroidism that later progressed to Graves' ophthalmopathy. Sequenced input: blood. This sequence joins TRBV13 and TRBJ2-1; 9 nucleotides match TRBD1. CDR3 protein: CASSLEQGARDNEQFF. CDR3 DNA: TGTGCCAGCAGCTTGGAACAGGGGGCTCGGGACAATGAGCAGTTCTTC. Using reference TRBV13 and TRBJ2-1 for the parts outside the CDR3, the full variable domain is AAGVIQSPRHLIKEKRETATLKCYPIPRHDTVYWYQQGPGQDPQFLISFYEKMQSDKGSIPDRFSAQQFSDYHSELNMSSLELGDSALYFCASSLEQGARDNEQFFGPGTRLTVL.